This paragraph covers one TCR beta chain sequence. Its antigen is not known. The CDR3 consists of 14 residues. CDR1 MDHEN and CDR2 SYDVKM come from the germline V gene. V gave up 1 base and J gave up 2 bases, with 8 bases separating them. The sample belongs to a study of early T cells in non-severe SARS-CoV-2 infection. Study conclusions and caveats: The matching step, a VDJdb search, favored anti-spike CD8 responses and missed private and CD4 specificities.

TCRdb called the 5' RACE reads again in MiXCR, with one record for every CDR3 protein. This repertoire shows about 33,000 distinct CDR3 sequences, around 7% found once; its top ten account for more than 3.5%. What was sequenced was whole blood. This sequence joins TRBV28 and TRBJ1-2; D unresolved. The TCR originated in an adult who was a healthcare worker with PCR-confirmed SARS-CoV-2 infection or an uninfected control (not recorded which). CDR3 loop: CASSLSWGNYGYTF. DNA for the CDR3: TGTGCCAGCAGTTTATCATGGGGAAACTATGGCTACACCTTC.